A single sample gave rise to the 9 T cell receptor beta chains below, sequenced in a study of blood T cell repertoires in COVID-19. The table came from immunoSEQ multiplex PCR; TCRdb's copy has only in-frame clones and leaves some out. The table includes 200,000 to 250,000 clones, less than 85% detected once. The specimen sequenced was peripheral blood. The receptors were gathered from an older woman with active or convalescent COVID-19.

The chain combines TRBV5-4 with TRBJ1-1; no firm D call. The length of the CDR3 is 15 residues. Germline V gene lookup returns CDR1 SGHNT and CDR2 YYREEE (reference sequence). V was clipped by 2 bases and J by 3 bases, with 14 bases between them. The CDR3, as DNA: TGTGCCAGCAGCTTTATGCTGCGGGAGCACACTGAAGCTTTCTTT. Translation gives CASSFMLREHTEAFF.

This chain uses TRBV3-1 (or the pseudogene TRBV3-2) with TRBJ2-1, with D unresolved. The length of the CDR3 is 13 residues. Trimming removed 3 bases from V and 7 bases from J, with 10 bases in between. Germline CDR1 LGHDT, CDR2 YNNKEL (reference sequence). Written as DNA, the CDR3 is TGTGCCAGCAGCCAGACCGACTGGAATGAGCAGTTCTTC. Protein product: CASSQTDWNEQFF.

This chain joins TRBV7-6 and TRBJ2-7; D might be TRBD1 (6 bases). Germline V gene sequence: CDR1 SGHVS, CDR2 FNYEAQ. Between the trimmed V and J ends, which lost 1 base and 3 bases, there was a span of 16 bases. The CDR3 covers 16 residues. The CDR3 here is CASSLVAWGRGYEQYF. CDR3 DNA sequence: TGTGCCAGCAGCTTAGTGGCCTGGGGCAGGGGCTACGAGCAGTACTTC. The variable domain in full, with the rest retrieved from reference TRBV7-6 and TRBJ2-7, is GAGVSQSPRYKVTKRGQDVALRCDPISGHVSLYWYRQALGQGPEFLTYFNYEAQQDKSGLPNDRFSAERPEGSISTLTIQRTEQRDSAMYRCASSLVAWGRGYEQYFGPGTRLTVT.

This rearrangement joins TRBV11-1 to TRBJ2-7; 8 positions match TRBD2. The CDR3 loop spans 16 amino acids. Trimming removed 2 bases from V and 7 bases from J; junction bases left unmatched: 13. CDR1 SGHAT and CDR2 FQDESV come from the germline V gene (reference sequence). This CDR3 reads CASSLRMSGSYKEQYF. In DNA form, the CDR3 reads TGTGCCAGCAGCTTAAGGATGAGCGGGAGTTATAAGGAGCAGTACTTC.

CDR3 protein: CASSARDTYNEQFF. CDR3 bases: TGTGCCAGCAGCGCCCGGGACACGTACAATGAGCAGTTCTTC. The J gene is TRBJ2-1, the V gene TRBV7-9, with D possibly matching TRBD1 (6 bases). V lost 5 bases and J 4 bases, leaving 12 bases between the germline ends. CDR1 SEHNR and CDR2 FQNEAQ come from the germline V gene (reference sequence). This CDR3 region has 14 residues.

The gene calls are TRBV18 and TRBJ1-1, with 12 bases matching TRBD1. The CDR3 extends over 16 amino acids. Germline CDR1 is KGHSH and CDR2 is LQKENI. The J segment lost 0 bases and the V segment lost 4 bases, leaving 3 bases of the junction unmatched. This CDR3 reads CASSQGQGAMNTEAFF. CDR3 coding DNA: TGTGCCAGCTCACAGGGACAGGGGGCGATGAACACTGAAGCTTTCTTT.

The chain carries TRBV4-1 and TRBJ1-2; no reliable D call. V was pared by 0 bases and J by 7 bases, with 21 bases between. Per the germline V gene, CDR1 is MGHRA and CDR2 is YSYEKL. The CDR3 extends over 17 amino acids. DNA of the CDR3: TGCGCCAGCAGCCAAGATCTCGGAGGGAGGCAAGACGGTGGCTACACCTTC. Residues: CASSQDLGGRQDGGYTF.

The gene calls are TRBV7-9 and TRBJ1-6; 7 bases match TRBD1. V shed 5 bases and J 5 bases; nucleotides not matched to a gene: 6. The CDR3 is 15 amino acids. Germline V gives CDR1 SEHNR, CDR2 FQNEAQ (reference sequence). This chain's CDR3 is CASSRGRGDNSPLHF. Here the CDR3 DNA reads TGTGCCAGCAGCCGGGGCAGGGGGGATAATTCACCCCTCCACTTT.

This sequence joins TRBV5-1 and TRBJ2-5; D possibly corresponds to TRBD1 (5 bases). Germline assignment: CDR1 SGHRS and CDR2 YFSETQ. The CDR3 extends over 14 amino acids. V lost 2 bases to trimming and J lost 2 bases, with 10 bases between them. The CDR3 here is CASSLGQGQETQYF. Here the CDR3 DNA reads TGCGCCAGCAGCTTAGGGCAGGGACAAGAGACCCAGTACTTC.